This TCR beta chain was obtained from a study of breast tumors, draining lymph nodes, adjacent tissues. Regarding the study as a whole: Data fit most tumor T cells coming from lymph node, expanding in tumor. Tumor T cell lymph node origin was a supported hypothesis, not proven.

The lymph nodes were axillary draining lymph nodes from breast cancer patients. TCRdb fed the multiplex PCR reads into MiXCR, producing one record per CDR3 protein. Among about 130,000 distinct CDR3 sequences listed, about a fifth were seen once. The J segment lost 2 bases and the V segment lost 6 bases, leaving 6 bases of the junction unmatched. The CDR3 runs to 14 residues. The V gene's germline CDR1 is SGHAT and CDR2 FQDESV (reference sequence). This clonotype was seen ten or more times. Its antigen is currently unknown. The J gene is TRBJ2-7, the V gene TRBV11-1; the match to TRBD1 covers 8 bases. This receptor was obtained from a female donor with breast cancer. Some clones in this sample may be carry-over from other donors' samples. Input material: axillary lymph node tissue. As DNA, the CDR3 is TGTGCCAGCAGTTTCACAGGGGGACCCTACGAGCAGTACTTC. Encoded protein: CASSFTGGPYEQYF.